A single sample is the source of the 15 T cell receptor beta chains below, sequenced in a study of T cell responses to AZD1222 COVID-19 vaccine (dated by TCRdb to 2020 to 2022). The library came from the immunoSEQ multiplex PCR assay. In TCRdb, the immuneACCESS table is reduced to in-frame sequences with V and J assigned. These tables do not hold every clone; where another copy was compared, an unresolved V gene accounts for under half, and the others remain unexplained. This sample lists approximately 21,000 clones; about four fifths were detected once. The top ten clones comprise roughly 16% of the sample. Sample time point, as interpreted from the label and publication: about 28 days (+/-7) after the second vaccine dose. Sequences were derived from peripheral blood, sampled 28 days after the second AZD1222 dose. These TCRs come from an adult who received the AZD1222 COVID-19 vaccine.

The chain combines TRBV6-5 with TRBJ1-5, with D tentatively TRBD1 (6 bases). The CDR3 is made up of 14 amino acids. V was shortened by 6 bases and J by 5 bases, with 14 bases between the two germline ends. In germline, CDR1 is MNHEY, CDR2 SVGAGI. CDR3 region: CASSRRGDYQPQHF. As DNA, the CDR3 is TGTGCCAGCAGCCGAAGGGGGGATTATCAGCCCCAGCATTTT.

The rearrangement links TRBV19 to TRBJ2-2; D ambiguous. V was cut by 4 bases and J by 3 bases, with 9 bases left in between. Germline assignment: CDR1 LNHDA and CDR2 SQIVND (reference sequence). CDR3 length: 14 amino acids. The DNA for the CDR3 is TGTGCCAGTAGTAAAGGCCTCGACACCGGGGAGCTGTTTTTT. Translated: CASSKGLDTGELFF.

The rearrangement uses TRBV21-1 and TRBJ2-1; TRBD2, as called in the table, went unchecked against the DNA. TRBV21-1 is described as a pseudogene. The CDR3 contains 18 residues. This chain's CDR3 is CASSTPGLAGGGYNEQFF. The CDR3 DNA reads TGTGCCAGCAGCACTCCGGGACTAGCGGGAGGAGGCTACAATGAGCAGTTCTTC.

This sequence joins TRBV5-4 and TRBJ2-7; 7 bases map to TRBD2. Germline loops: CDR1 SGHNT, CDR2 YYREEE (reference sequence). This CDR3 spans 15 amino acids. Trimming removed 1 base from V and 3 bases from J; junction bases left unmatched: 7. CDR3 residues: CASSLPSTGGYEQYF. Here the CDR3 DNA reads TGTGCCAGCAGCTTGCCGTCAACGGGAGGCTACGAGCAGTACTTC.

This clone was counted once. V is TRBV19 and J is TRBJ1-2; D perhaps matches TRBD1 (6 bases). This CDR3 spans 13 amino acids. The germline gives CDR1 LNHDA, CDR2 SQIVND (reference sequence). The ends were cut back, 5 bases at V and 4 bases at J, with 11 bases in the middle. CDR3 protein: CASSEQGPYGYTF. The CDR3 DNA is TGTGCCAGTAGTGAACAGGGCCCCTATGGCTACACCTTC.

The CDR3 region is CASSSTYEQYF. As DNA, the CDR3 is TGTGCCAGCAGCTCCACCTACGAGCAGTACTTC. The chain carries TRBV6-5 and TRBJ2-7; D ambiguous. The germline gives CDR1 MNHEY, CDR2 SVGAGI. V lost 6 bases and J 2 bases, leaving 5 bases between the germline ends. This CDR3 spans 11 amino acids.

On this clone: Germline is not matched at one junction end, which may reflect a read error. As DNA, the CDR3 is TGCAGTGGTGCACAGGGGGACTTGGTCCTCTTC. Translated: CSGAQGDLVLF. The V and J genes are TRBV20-1 and TRBJ2-1; 8 bases line up with TRBD1. From germline, CDR1 is DFQATT and CDR2 SNEGSKA (reference sequence). The CDR3 runs 11 residues.

The V gene is TRBV15, the J gene TRBJ1-6; D unresolved. The germline V and J ends were trimmed by 0 bases and 7 bases, with 10 bases remaining between them. This CDR3 comprises 15 residues. The V gene's germline CDR1 is LNHNV and CDR2 YYDKDF (reference sequence). The CDR3 DNA follows: TGTGCCACCAGCAGAGATGGACTGCGAAATTCACCCCTCCACTTT. Its translation is CATSRDGLRNSPLHF. Full variable domain (missing parts from reference TRBV15 and TRBJ1-6): DAMVIQNPRYQVTQFGKPVTLSCSQTLNHNVMYWYQQKSSQAPKLLFHYYDKDFNNEADTPDNFQSRRPNTSFCFLDIRSPGLGDTAMYLCATSRDGLRNSPLHFGNGTRLTVT.

The J gene is TRBJ1-4, the V gene TRBV6-1; the D gene is possibly TRBD1 (6 bases). Germline V CDR1 and CDR2: MNHNS, SASEGT. V was cut by 0 bases and J by 10 bases, with 15 bases left in between. The CDR3 is 15 amino acids. CDR3 residues: CASSEARGEGGKLFF. The CDR3, as DNA: TGTGCCAGCAGTGAAGCGAGGGGGGAGGGCGGAAAACTGTTTTTT.

This clone was observed a single time. The V call is TRBV18, the J call TRBJ1-4, with D maybe TRBD1 (6 bases). The V end lost 3 bases, the J end lost 8 bases, and 19 bases lay between the germline ends. This CDR3 is built from 16 residues. CDR1 and CDR2 from the germline V gene are KGHSH and LQKENI. CDR3 region: CASSPGQSGGREKLFF. In DNA, the CDR3 is TGTGCCAGCTCACCGGGGCAATCCGGGGGCAGGGAAAAACTGTTTTTT. The whole variable domain, remainder taken from reference TRBV18 and TRBJ1-4, is NAGVMQNPRHLVRRRGQEARLRCSPMKGHSHVYWYRQLPEEGLKFMVYLQKENIIDESGMPKERFSAEFPKEGPSILRIQQVVRGDSAAYFCASSPGQSGGREKLFFGSGTQLSVL.

The table lists this clone with a count of one. The CDR3 protein is CASSGGLGNEQFF. CDR3 in DNA: TGTGCCAGTAGTGGGGGACTAGGGAATGAGCAGTTCTTC. J is TRBJ2-1 and V is TRBV19, with 8 bases fitting TRBD2. The CDR3 contains 13 residues. J gave up 7 bases and V 5 bases, and 4 bases lay outside the gene matches. Looked up from germline, CDR1 is LNHDA and CDR2 is SQIVND (reference sequence).

This chain joins TRBV5-5 and TRBJ2-5; 7 bases line up with TRBD1. The length of the CDR3 is 16 residues. V lost 0 bases to trimming and J lost 0 bases; unmatched junction nucleotides: 5. Germline CDR1 and CDR2: SGHKS and YYEKEE (reference sequence). CDR3 amino acids: CASSLAGTVNQETQYF. Written as DNA, the CDR3 is TGTGCCAGCAGCTTGGCGGGGACAGTAAACCAAGAGACCCAGTACTTC.

The chain links TRBV11-3 to TRBJ2-7; D is possibly TRBD1 (7 bases). The CDR3 spans 13 residues. Germline CDR1 and CDR2: SGHNT and YENEEA. V gave up 4 bases and J gave up 6 bases, with 13 bases separating them. DNA for the CDR3: TGTGCCAGCAGCTCACAGGGGAGGCCCGAGCAGTACTTC. It is translated as CASSSQGRPEQYF.

This clone was seen once. J is TRBJ2-3 and V is TRBV1; the table calls TRBD2, which could not be checked here. TRBV1 is marked as a pseudogene. This CDR3 is 14 amino acids long. The CDR3 here is CTSSPPLETDTQYF. CDR3 sequence (DNA): TGCACCAGCAGCCCCCCACTAGAGACAGATACGCAGTATTTT.

The chain joins TRBV11-3 to TRBJ1-1; tentatively, D is TRBD1 (5 bases). This CDR3 contains 15 residues. Germline V gene data show CDR1 as SGHNT and CDR2 as YENEEA. V was shortened by 1 base and J by 4 bases, with 13 bases between the two germline ends. In nucleotides, the CDR3 is TGTGCCAGCAGCTTAGTTTCGGGGGTGGGCACTGAAGCTTTCTTT. This sequence encodes CASSLVSGVGTEAFF. Filled out from reference TRBV11-3 and TRBJ1-1, the complete variable domain reads EAGVVQSPRYKIIEKKQPVAFWCNPISGHNTLYWYLQNLGQGPELLIRYENEEAVDDSQLPKDRFSAERLKGVDSTLKIQPAELGDSAVYLCASSLVSGVGTEAFFGQGTRLTVV.